Only a few counts were recorded for the clone carrying this TCR beta chain. MiXCR was run by TCRdb on the 5' RACE reads, yielding one entry per CDR3 protein. The sample lists about 64,000 distinct CDR3 sequences, 22% occurring once. The CDR3 consists of 16 residues. Deletions cut 1 base from V and 1 base from J, with 16 bases between. Germline CDR1 and CDR2: DFQATT and SNEGSKA (reference sequence). The sequenced material came from memory CD4+ T cells sorted from a lymph node. Described subset: memory CD4+ T cells, CD4+CD45RO+CD25-. The chain combines TRBV20-1 with TRBJ1-1, with D unresolved. The sequence came from a female donor with breast cancer. The CDR3, as DNA: TGCAGTGCTAGAGTCCCACCCGCCCTTGAGAACACTGAAGCTTTCTTT. Amino acid sequence: CSARVPPALENTEAFF.